This TCR beta chain was obtained from a study of T cells after yellow fever vaccination. Germline CDR1 SGHRS, CDR2 YFSETQ. This CDR3 is 11 amino acids long. Trimming removed 6 bases from V and 11 bases from J, with 13 bases in between. TCRdb called the 5' RACE reads again in MiXCR, with one record for every CDR3 protein. The profile shows tens of thousands of distinct CDR3 sequences, around 7.9% of them singletons. This clonotype has a handful of counts. This TCR was recovered from a young man who received the YFV17D yellow fever vaccine. The sample was CD8+ T cells sorted from PBMCs, taken more than 8 days after the first yellow fever vaccination. This rearrangement joins TRBV5-1 to TRBJ2-3; D not certain. The CDR3 region is CASTPGGEQYF. CDR3 nucleotides: TGCGCCAGCACCCCGGGTGGGGAGCAGTATTTT.